Below, 4 T cell receptor beta chains from the same sample are listed, as sequenced in a study of blood T cell repertoires in COVID-19. Repertoires were generated with immunoSEQ multiplex PCR, while TCRdb's copy carries only in-frame clones and drops some. The table shows some 140,000 clones, with about 89% occurring only once. The source material was peripheral blood. Receptor source: a man aged 45-65 years with active or convalescent COVID-19.

The V and J genes are TRBV5-6 and TRBJ2-7; 9 bases fit TRBD1. Germline CDR1 SGHDT, CDR2 YYEEEE. The V and J ends lost 4 bases and 9 bases, in that order; junction bases with no gene match: 14. This CDR3 spans 15 amino acids. CDR3 coding DNA: TGTGCCAGCAGCAACCGGGACAGGGCTGGGATGGGGCAGTACTTC. It yields the protein CASSNRDRAGMGQYF. Looking up the rest from reference TRBV5-6 and TRBJ2-7 gives the full variable domain: DAGVTQSPTHLIKTRGQQVTLRCSPKSGHDTVSWYQQALGQGPQFIFQYYEEEERQRGNFPDRFSGHQFPNYSSELNVNALLLGDSALYLCASSNRDRAGMGQYFGPGTRLTVT.

This clone was observed once. CDR3 coding DNA: TGTGCCAGCAGCCACATCCCCCGGGACAGGGTCTACGAGCAGTACTTC. It codes for CASSHIPRDRVYEQYF. The V gene is TRBV27, the J gene TRBJ2-7; 9 bases match TRBD1. The CDR3 contains 16 residues. CDR1 and CDR2 from the germline V gene are MNHEY and SMNVEV (reference sequence). V lost 6 bases and J lost 3; bases outside the gene matches: 12.

The chain recombines TRBV12-3 or TRBV12-4 with TRBJ2-5, with D perhaps TRBD1 (6 bases). Trimming pared 7 bases from V and 3 bases from J, leaving 12 bases between. The CDR3 runs to 13 residues. CDR3 amino acids: CASTRSGEETQYF. Here the CDR3 DNA reads TGTGCCAGCACTCGCTCAGGGGAAGAGACCCAGTACTTC.

This chain links TRBV5-1 with TRBJ1-2; the D gene is possibly TRBD1 (5 bases). The CDR3 length is 16 residues. Trimming took 5 bases from V and 0 from J, leaving 17 bases between them. In germline, CDR1 is SGHRS, CDR2 YFSETQ. The CDR3 here is CASRYQYRRTNYGYTF. DNA of the CDR3: TGCGCCAGCAGATATCAGTACAGGAGAACTAACTATGGCTACACCTTC.